Below, one TCR beta chain is given with its context. In the authors' methods: Scientists estimated how many nucleated cells there were by amplifying reference gene primers. Repertoires were generated with immunoSEQ multiplex PCR, while TCRdb's copy carries only in-frame clones and drops some. Clone size and the V and J calls come from that table; the DNA yielded D and trimming. The data hold about 200,000 clones, with 85% to 90% observed a single time. This sample is drawn from a study of blood T cell repertoires in COVID-19. The overall study: The origin of the acute and convalescent COVID-19 samples was the United States, Italy and Spain. Sample material is recorded as cDNA or gDNA derived from T cells, B-cell-depleted T cells, or PBMCs.

Per the germline V gene, CDR1 is SEHNR and CDR2 is FQNEAQ (reference sequence). This CDR3 has 12 amino acids. Trimming cost V 5 bases and J 5 bases, with 9 bases left between them. The source of this sequence is a man between 18 and 35 years old with active or convalescent COVID-19. V gene TRBV7-9 combines with J gene TRBJ2-5; D uncertain. The sequenced sample consisted of peripheral blood. CDR3 in DNA: TGTGCCAGCAGCCCCCCCGTCGAGACCCAGTACTTC. It specifies CASSPPVETQYF.